This T cell receptor beta chain was sequenced for a study of shared clonotypes between healthy human individuals (dated by TCRdb to the early 2020s). Broadly, across the study: The cohort included a few men and a couple of women between 18 and 49 years of age. Per donor, three plates each were used for CD4 naive and CD4 memory, two for CD8 naive, and one for CD8 memory. Blood TCR repertoires of about five healthy adults were deeply sequenced to estimate repertoire size and the extent of clonotype sharing between individuals. To increase sequencing depth and limit assay-specific biases, different laboratories used diverse techniques to prepare libraries and sequence TCR repertoires. Leukapheresis yielded between about 0.85 and 10 billion PBMCs per donor. General study outcomes and caveats: Sampling was restricted to blood, and TCR repertoires in tissues likely differ from the TCR repertoires found in blood. Estimated clonotype richness was generally larger for naive than for memory subsets. Even with the large sequencing depth, rarefaction of the sorted-subset datasets indicated that sequencing was incomplete. Clonotypes shared by all four sorted-subset donors showed higher generation probabilities than non-shared clonotypes. Based on pairwise subsampling, the degree of clonotype sharing among donors was expected to be affected by sequencing depth. The small number of donors limited the genetic and exposure-history diversity represented. Approximately 4.8% of naive CD4, 3% to 4% of naive CD8, approximately 2.2% of memory CD4, and more than 0.35% of memory CD8 clonotypes were shared across a few donors.

Concerning this clone itself: No antigen is known for it. No much larger clone exists at a distance of one base, and base qualities are not known.

The donors were healthy, HIV-negative adults who had no recently reported acute infections or vaccinations. All donors were Caucasian adults living in Nashville, Tennessee, USA. CD4+ T cells were enriched by magnetic negative selection, after which naive cells were positively selected on CD45RA and the negative fraction was taken as the memory subset. Blood was collected by leukapheresis, and PBMCs were isolated by Ficoll-Histopaque density gradient centrifugation and then cryopreserved in liquid nitrogen vapor phase. Analytical flow cytometry was used to check the purity and quantity of every magnetically sorted T cell population. From each sorted fraction, genomic DNA was isolated and quantified by UV absorbance on a Nanodrop 2000c. From the cysteine up to the phenylalanine, the CDR3 has a length of 13 residues. Only CDR3 DNA remains: 39 bases, in frame from the first base. Trimming removed 5 bases from V and 4 bases from J, leaving 11 bases between the germline ends. As encoded in the germline V gene, CDR1 is MDHEN while CDR2 is SYDVKM.

Using the deep immunoSEQ assay, TCR CDR3 regions were amplified from genomic DNA by multiplex PCR. For each cell subset, the extracted genomic DNA was distributed evenly across all wells of several immunoSEQ 96-well plates, and each plate served as one replicate. For sorted subsets, each replicate PCR was loaded with roughly 190 ng genomic DNA, equivalent to some 31,000 T cell genomes. The purified libraries were quantified using a Qubit 3.0 fluorometer, sized with a Bioanalyzer 2100, and then quantified again using the KAPA Library Quantification kit. A separate single-read 150-cycle Illumina NextSeq 550 flow cell was used to sequence each immunoSEQ 96-well plate. The study's own analysis went as follows. Because the immunoSEQ output held only junctional sequences and lacked quality scores, the filtering could not match the filtering applied to full-length reads. Sequences were annotated with PyIR, a Python wrapper for IgBLAST v1.9, using IMGT germline references to assign V/J genes and CDR3. Reads were removed for weak V/J assignments (E-value above 1e-6), missing CDR3, stop codons, out-of-frame junctions, or ambiguous translated residues. V3J clonotypes were defined as sequences sharing the same inferred V gene, J gene, and CDR3 amino acid sequence. Percentage overlap between repertoires was calculated by dividing the number of shared unique clonotypes by the size of the smaller repertoire. Three approaches were used to assess repertoire richness: RTK rarefaction, the Chao1 estimator, and Recon v2.1 estimates of unobserved clonotypes. Generation probabilities were computed with OLGA for all TCRbeta clonotypes obtained by the gDNA method from a few donors. Imported from immuneACCESS, the table was reduced by TCRdb to in-frame sequences with V and J called. These copies leave out some clones; in studies compared against another copy, an unresolved V gene accounts for under half, and the cause of the remainder is not known. That table supplies the V and J calls and clone size; D and trimming were determined from the DNA. The sample contains under 1,100,000 clones, about four fifths of them found a single time. The ten top clones hold 0.5% to 0.65% of the sample.

This sequence was found in a man between 18 and 35 years old in good health. Some clones in this sample may be carry-over from other donors' samples. The chain couples TRBV28 to TRBJ1-2; confidence is insufficient to name the D gene. The sample comprised memory CD4+ T cells from PBMCs. The cell subset or site label, read with the paper, signifies: CD45RA-negative fraction. For the CDR3, the sequence is CASSRYLGYGYTF. The DNA reads as follows: TGTGCCAGCAGTCGTTACCTAGGCTATGGCTACACCTTC.